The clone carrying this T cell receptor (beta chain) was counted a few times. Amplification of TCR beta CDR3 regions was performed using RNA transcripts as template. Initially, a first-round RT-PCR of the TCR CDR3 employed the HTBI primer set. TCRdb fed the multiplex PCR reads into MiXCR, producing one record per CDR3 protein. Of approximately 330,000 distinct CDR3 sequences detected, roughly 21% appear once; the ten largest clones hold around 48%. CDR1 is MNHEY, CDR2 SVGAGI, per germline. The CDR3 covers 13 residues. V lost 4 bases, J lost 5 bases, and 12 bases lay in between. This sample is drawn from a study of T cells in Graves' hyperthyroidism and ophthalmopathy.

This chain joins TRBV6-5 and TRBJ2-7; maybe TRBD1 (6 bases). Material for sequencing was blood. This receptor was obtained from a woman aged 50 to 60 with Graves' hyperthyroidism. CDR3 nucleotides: TGTGCCAGCAGTTCACAACAGGGAAACGAGCAGTACTTC. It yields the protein CASSSQQGNEQYF.